The 27 T cell receptor beta chains below come from one sample, sequenced in a study of vaccination and CD4 T cells after COVID-19. CD4+ T cells that had been cultured provided DNA sequenced with the Oncomine TCR Beta short-read assay. TCRdb ran MiXCR on the PCR reads and lists one entry per CDR3 protein. The data contain 9,500 to 15,000 distinct CDR3 sequences, about 48% of them singletons. Treatment described: approximately 9-day PBMC culture with coronavirus spike peptide pools or control peptides (ViraFEST assay). These receptors' targets are unknown. Sequencing was done on a sample of CD4+ T cells from blood, cultured in vitro. All receptors come from a human donor who had recovered from COVID-19.

This clonotype came up a few times. V gene TRBV7-8 combines with J gene TRBJ1-1, with D hard to call. V lost 5 bases and J lost 6, with 16 bases in between. The CDR3 is made up of 14 amino acids. Germline CDR1 is SGHVS and CDR2 is FQNEAQ. The CDR3, as DNA: TGTGCCAGCAGCAAACTAGTTAAAGCGTCTGAAGCTTTCTTT. Translated, it gives CASSKLVKASEAFF.

The chain joins TRBV7-3 to TRBJ2-3; 11 bases are a match to TRBD2. V was clipped by 5 bases and J by 5 bases; unmatched bases: 6. The CDR3 has 15 amino acids. Germline V gene sequence: CDR1 SGHTA, CDR2 FQGTGA. The CDR3 sequence: CASSVAGGPQDTQYF. CDR3 coding DNA: TGTGCCAGCAGCGTAGCGGGGGGGCCTCAAGATACGCAGTATTTT.

Judged by abundance, this clonotype is medium-sized. The rearrangement links TRBV20-1 to TRBJ2-7; the D is unclear. CDR3 length: 13 amino acids. The germline V gene encodes CDR1 DFQATT and CDR2 SNEGSKA (reference sequence). V lost 3 bases to trimming and J lost 4 bases, with 13 bases between them. The DNA for the CDR3 is TGCAGTGCTAGGGGCGATCAGTTTTACGAGCAGTACTTC. Translated: CSARGDQFYEQYF.

This clonotype occurred a few times. CDR3 nucleotide sequence: TGCAGTGCTTCGGGACAGCGGGCTGAAGCTTTCTTT. It specifies CSASGQRAEAFF. The chain carries TRBV20-1 and TRBJ1-1, with TRBD1 identical over 7 bases. This CDR3 is 12 amino acids long. CDR1 and CDR2 from the germline V gene are DFQATT and SNEGSKA (reference sequence). The J segment lost 6 bases and the V segment lost 5 bases, leaving 6 bases of the junction unmatched.

The rearrangement links TRBV18 to TRBJ1-2; D possibly corresponds to TRBD1 (5 bases). Per germline, CDR1 KGHSH and CDR2 LQKENI. The CDR3 is 14 residues long. V was clipped by 6 bases and J by 7 bases, with 18 bases between them. The CDR3 reads CASSQGGREGGYTF. The CDR3 DNA reads TGTGCCAGCTCCCAGGGAGGCCGTGAGGGTGGCTACACCTTC.

In the case of this clonotype: At one end the junction does not follow the germline gene, possibly because of a read error. The V and J genes are TRBV15 and TRBJ2-5; D gene unclear. The germline V gene has CDR1 LNHNV and CDR2 YYDKDF (reference sequence). The CDR3 length is 12 residues. The CDR3 DNA is TGTGCCACCAGCAGAGTTAAAGAGACCCAGTGCTTC. Its protein product is CATSRVKETQCF.

The table lists this clonotype with a count of one. The genes are TRBV19 and TRBJ2-2; TRBD2 is a possible D gene (6 bases). This CDR3 spans 14 amino acids. Between the trimmed V and J ends, which lost 5 bases and 8 bases, there was a span of 15 bases. Germline V gives CDR1 LNHDA, CDR2 SQIVND (reference sequence). The CDR3 loop reads CASSPLSEGGELFF. CDR3 nucleotide sequence: TGTGCCAGTAGTCCCCTCTCGGAGGGGGGGGAGCTGTTTTTT.

V is TRBV12-5 and J is TRBJ1-2; perhaps TRBD1 as D (5 bases). The CDR3 has 15 amino acids. CDR1 and CDR2 from the germline V gene are LGHNT and FRNRAP. V was cut by 1 base and J by 9 bases, with 18 bases left in between. The CDR3 spells CASGLGSRGVHSYTF. The CDR3 DNA sequence: TGTGCTAGTGGTTTGGGGAGCAGAGGGGTCCATAGCTACACCTTC.

This clonotype was seen only a few times. The chain carries TRBV18 and TRBJ1-5; 10 nucleotides align to TRBD1. The trim removed 6 bases at V and 6 bases at J, leaving 8 bases unmatched. Germline V gene sequence: CDR1 KGHSH, CDR2 LQKENI. This CDR3 comprises 15 residues. The CDR3 spells CASSSDRGRSQPQHF. CDR3 in DNA: TGTGCCAGCTCTTCCGACAGGGGGCGGAGTCAGCCCCAGCATTTT. The full variable domain, its missing parts supplied by reference TRBV18 and TRBJ1-5, is NAGVMQNPRHLVRRRGQEARLRCSPMKGHSHVYWYRQLPEEGLKFMVYLQKENIIDESGMPKERFSAEFPKEGPSILRIQQVVRGDSAAYFCASSSDRGRSQPQHFGDGTRLSIL.

The J gene is TRBJ2-7, the V gene TRBV6-1; 7 bases align to TRBD2. The CDR3 has 14 residues. The germline V gene encodes CDR1 MNHNS and CDR2 SASEGT. Losses at the gene ends were 5 bases for V and 6 bases for J; bases not matched to a gene: 10. CDR3 nucleotide sequence: TGTGCCAGCAGTCCAACTAGCCGGGGGGTCGAGCAGTACTTC. Translated, it gives CASSPTSRGVEQYF.

This chain uses TRBV6-2 or TRBV6-3 with TRBJ1-5, with D possibly being TRBD1 (6 bases). Germline V gene sequence: CDR1 MNHEY, CDR2 SVGEGT. V lost 4 bases, J lost 2 bases, and 15 bases lay in between. The CDR3 loop spans 16 amino acids. CDR3 sequence reads: CASSSRGTHGNQPQHF. CDR3 bases: TGTGCCAGCAGTTCCCGCGGGACACACGGCAATCAGCCCCAGCATTTT.

This chain links TRBV9 with TRBJ1-1; weak D call: TRBD1 (5 bases). The CDR3 is made up of 14 amino acids. Germline lookup yields CDR1 SGDLS and CDR2 YYNGEE. Trimming took 4 bases from V and 8 from J, leaving 18 bases between them. Here the CDR3 DNA reads TGTGCCAGCAGCCAGATCCATGGGGGTTCGGAAGCTTTCTTT. Protein product: CASSQIHGGSEAFF.

The chain is built from TRBV11-2 and TRBJ2-7, with 7 bases lining up with TRBD2. The CDR3 consists of 15 residues. J was trimmed by 6 bases and V by 3 bases; bases with no gene match: 11. Germline CDR1 reads SGHAT; CDR2 reads FQNNGV. The CDR3 protein is CASSLRLPPGGEQYF. DNA for the CDR3: TGTGCCAGCAGCTTGAGGCTACCGCCGGGGGGCGAGCAGTACTTC.

The chain carries TRBV6-1 and TRBJ2-7, with TRBD2 as a possible D gene (5 bases). Germline V gives CDR1 MNHNS, CDR2 SASEGT. The ends were cut back, 6 bases at V and 5 bases at J, with 17 bases in the middle. CDR3 length: 14 residues. This CDR3 is CASRRGRPDNEQYF. Here the CDR3 DNA reads TGTGCCAGCAGGCGAGGGCGGCCAGACAACGAGCAGTACTTC.

J is TRBJ1-2 and V is TRBV6-5; D possibly corresponds to TRBD1 (5 bases). CDR1 and CDR2 (germline): MNHEY, SVGAGI. This CDR3 has 14 residues. V dropped 0 bases and J dropped 6 bases, with 11 bases sitting between them. The CDR3 loop is CASSYSVGGDGYTF. For the CDR3, the DNA is TGTGCCAGCAGTTACTCAGTAGGAGGGGATGGCTACACCTTC.

This chain links TRBV6-2 or TRBV6-3 with TRBJ2-5; D is ambiguous. V lost 2 bases and J lost 9, with 7 bases in between. This CDR3 contains 11 residues. Germline V gene sequence: CDR1 MNHEY, CDR2 SVGEGT. This chain's CDR3 is CASSYGPPQYF. Written as DNA, the CDR3 is TGTGCCAGCAGTTACGGGCCACCCCAGTACTTC.

This clonotype came up once. V is TRBV30 and J is TRBJ2-3; a weak D match, TRBD1 (5 bases). The CDR3 runs 13 residues. Between the trimmed V and J ends, which lost 8 bases and 5 bases, there was a span of 17 bases. Germline V gene sequence: CDR1 GTSNPN, CDR2 SVGIG (reference sequence). The CDR3 is CALGSRAEDTQYF. CDR3 bases: TGTGCCCTGGGCTCCAGGGCCGAAGATACGCAGTATTTT.

In this sample, this clonotype turned up once. The chain couples TRBV20-1 to TRBJ1-1; D gene ambiguous. Germline V gene sequence: CDR1 DFQATT, CDR2 SNEGSKA (reference sequence). With 5 bases removed from V and 1 base from J, the gap between germline ends came to 8 bases. The CDR3 is made up of 12 amino acids. CDR3 nucleotides: TGCAGTGCTCTCCAAACGAACACTGAAGCTTTCTTT. It encodes CSALQTNTEAFF.

The rearrangement uses TRBV24-1 and TRBJ2-7, with D possibly TRBD1 on 7 matching bases. Trimming removed 3 bases from V and 3 bases from J, with 17 bases in between. Germline assignment: CDR1 KGHDR and CDR2 SFDVKD. The CDR3 is made up of 16 amino acids. CDR3 loop: CATSDAGTARVYEQYF. The CDR3 DNA follows: TGTGCCACCAGTGATGCGGGGACAGCCAGGGTCTACGAGCAGTACTTC.

This clonotype is a singleton in its sample. The chain employs TRBV18 and TRBJ2-2; D is uncertain. Germline assignment: CDR1 KGHSH and CDR2 LQKENI. Trimming removed 4 bases from V and 0 bases from J, with 12 bases in between. The CDR3 spans 16 residues. CDR3 in amino acids: CASSRQPPTNTGELFF. The CDR3 DNA follows: TGTGCCAGCTCACGCCAGCCGCCAACGAACACCGGGGAGCTGTTTTTT.

Only a few counts were recorded for this clonotype. One end of the junction varies from germline; a read error may be responsible. J is TRBJ1-1 and V is TRBV20-1; a weak D match, TRBD1 (5 bases). This CDR3 has 8 residues. Germline CDR1 DFQATT, CDR2 SNEGSKA (reference sequence). The CDR3 sequence is CSASRGTF. The CDR3 region has the DNA TGCAGTGCTAGCAGAGGGACCTTT.

The genes are TRBV12-3 or TRBV12-4 and TRBJ2-2; no clear D. V lost 6 bases and J lost 2, with 13 bases in between. CDR3 size: 15 residues. The CDR3 protein is CASSRRRANTGELFF. CDR3 bases: TGTGCCAGCAGCCGTCGCCGGGCAAACACCGGGGAGCTGTTTTTT.

V gene TRBV6-1 combines with J gene TRBJ2-7; possibly TRBD1 for D (5 bases). The CDR3 extends over 14 amino acids. Trimming stripped 2 bases from V and 3 bases from J, with 11 bases between. The germline V gene has CDR1 MNHNS and CDR2 SASEGT. The CDR3 reads CASSESGRVYEQYF. In DNA form, the CDR3 reads TGTGCCAGCAGTGAAAGTGGCAGGGTCTACGAGCAGTACTTC.

This clonotype rates as medium-sized. The chain links TRBV7-2 to TRBJ1-2; 9 nucleotides match TRBD1. Germline V gives CDR1 SGHTA, CDR2 FQGNSA. V lost 5 bases and J lost 7; bases outside the gene matches: 11. This CDR3 comprises 15 residues. The CDR3 region is CASSETGTGYGGYTF. As DNA, the CDR3 is TGTGCCAGCAGCGAAACCGGGACAGGGTATGGTGGCTACACCTTC.

V usage is TRBV6-5 and J usage is TRBJ1-4, with D unresolved. Germline V gene sequence: CDR1 MNHEY, CDR2 SVGAGI. The germline V and J ends were trimmed by 4 bases and 9 bases, with 15 bases remaining between them. This CDR3 contains 14 residues. The CDR3 spells CASSSAESFKKLFF. The DNA for the CDR3 is TGTGCCAGCAGTTCGGCAGAAAGCTTCAAAAAACTGTTTTTT.

The rearrangement uses TRBV6-1 and TRBJ2-2, with TRBD2 identical over 9 bases. The germline V gene has CDR1 MNHNS and CDR2 SASEGT. Germline trimming cut 7 bases from V and 3 bases from J; bases unmatched to any gene: 15. The CDR3 extends over 18 amino acids. The DNA for the CDR3 is TGTGCCAGCACCGCCGGGGGCGGGGGGGCCTTGGACACCGGGGAGCTGTTTTTT. Protein: CASTAGGGGALDTGELFF.

The chain employs TRBV27 and TRBJ2-1; 8 nucleotides align to TRBD2. J gave up 5 bases and V 1 base, and 13 bases lay outside the gene matches. This CDR3 region has 18 residues. In germline, CDR1 is MNHEY, CDR2 SMNVEV (reference sequence). This chain's CDR3 is CASSLFGLALGEDNEQFF. The CDR3 DNA sequence: TGTGCCAGCAGTTTATTCGGACTAGCCCTGGGGGAGGACAATGAGCAGTTCTTC.